Following are 32 T cell receptor beta chains from one sample sequenced in a study of T cell responses to AZD1222 COVID-19 vaccine. Assay used: immunoSEQ multiplex PCR; TCRdb lists only in-frame clones, some missing. The sample lists around 100,000 clones; 75% to 90% were seen once. This sample comprised peripheral blood, obtained on day 0 of AZD1222 vaccination. These receptors all come from an adult in good health.

The chain joins TRBV9 to TRBJ2-2, with TRBD1 identical over 8 bases. V was pared by 5 bases and J by 6 bases, with 9 bases of the junction left unmatched. Germline loops: CDR1 SGDLS, CDR2 YYNGEE. The CDR3 has 15 residues. The CDR3 loop reads CASRQSDRVAGELFF. CDR3 in DNA: TGTGCCAGCAGGCAATCGGACAGGGTGGCCGGGGAGCTGTTTTTT.

V is TRBV7-3 and J is TRBJ2-6, with D uncertain. Germline CDR1 and CDR2: SGHTA and FQGTGA. V gave up 6 bases and J gave up 1 base, with 7 bases separating them. This CDR3 spans 14 amino acids. The CDR3 DNA is TGTGCCAGCAGTCAATCTTCTGGGGCCAACGTCCTGACTTTC. As protein: CASSQSSGANVLTF.

This chain uses TRBV10-3 with TRBJ1-1; D possibly corresponds to TRBD1 (5 bases). CDR3 length: 16 residues. V was clipped by 0 bases and J by 1 base, with 12 bases between them. Germline values: CDR1 ENHRY, CDR2 SYGVKD. CDR3 in DNA: TGTGCCATCAGTGAGTCGTCAGGGCCAGGGAACACTGAAGCTTTCTTT. Translation gives CAISESSGPGNTEAFF.

The chain links TRBV7-2 to TRBJ1-4; tentative D call: TRBD1 (5 bases). Germline V CDR1 and CDR2: SGHTA, FQGNSA. V was shortened by 8 bases and J by 13 bases, with 14 bases between the two germline ends. There are 11 residues in the CDR3. The CDR3 sequence: CASGDYKRLFF. CDR3 DNA sequence: TGTGCCAGCGGGGACTATAAGCGACTGTTTTTT.

This clone has more than one count but fewer than ten. J is TRBJ2-5 and V is TRBV29-1, with TRBD1 identical over 7 bases. This CDR3 has 12 residues. From germline, CDR1 is SQVTM and CDR2 ANQGSEA. J gave up 5 bases and V 8 bases, and 8 bases lay outside the gene matches. CDR3 sequence reads: CSHLTGMETQYF. The CDR3 bases are TGCAGCCATCTGACAGGGATGGAGACCCAGTACTTC.

The chain links TRBV29-1 to TRBJ2-1; D unresolved. The CDR3 loop spans 14 amino acids. V dropped 1 base and J dropped 0 bases, with 7 bases sitting between them. Germline V gives CDR1 SQVTM, CDR2 ANQGSEA. This chain's CDR3 is CSVEGATSYNEQFF. The CDR3 region has the DNA TGCAGCGTTGAAGGGGCCACCTCCTACAATGAGCAGTTCTTC.

The genes are TRBV5-1 and TRBJ1-1; the match to TRBD1 covers 7 bases. With V trimmed by 4 bases and J by 0 bases, 9 bases remained unmatched. The length of the CDR3 is 16 residues. Germline V CDR1 and CDR2: SGHRS, YFSETQ. The CDR3 protein is CASSMLSRGVNTEAFF. CDR3 DNA: TGCGCCAGCAGCATGTTAAGCAGGGGGGTGAACACTGAAGCTTTCTTT. The full variable domain, rest sourced from reference TRBV5-1 and TRBJ1-1, is KAGVTQTPRYLIKTRGQQVTLSCSPISGHRSVSWYQQTPGQGLQFLFEYFSETQRNKGNFPGRFSGRQFSNSRSEMNVSTLELGDSALYLCASSMLSRGVNTEAFFGQGTRLTVV.

J is TRBJ2-2 and V is TRBV28, with 8 bases aligning to TRBD2. Unmatched junction bases numbered 15, after V lost 10 bases and J lost 8 bases. This CDR3 has 15 amino acids. Germline loops: CDR1 MDHEN, CDR2 SYDVKM. The CDR3 nucleotides are TGTGCCACCATCCCGATCGGGGGGGATAGAGGGGAGCTGTTTTTT. It yields the protein CATIPIGGDRGELFF.

V is TRBV25-1 and J is TRBJ1-2, with 10 bases matching TRBD1. The CDR3 is 16 amino acids. Germline V gene lookup returns CDR1 MGHDK and CDR2 SYGVNS. The junction had 9 bases not matched to a gene; V was cut back by 3 bases and J by 5 bases. DNA of the CDR3: TGTGCCAGCAGTGAGACAGGGGGCGCCAATATATATGGCTACACCTTC. Residues: CASSETGGANIYGYTF.

The V gene is TRBV4-2, the J gene TRBJ2-1, with D tentatively TRBD2 (5 bases). Trimming stripped 0 bases from V and 5 bases from J, with 14 bases between. Per the germline V gene, CDR1 is LGHNA and CDR2 is YNFKEQ. The CDR3 contains 16 residues. DNA of the CDR3: TGTGCCAGCAGCCAAGACGGTGGCGGGTTCGACAATGAGCAGTTCTTC. This codes for CASSQDGGGFDNEQFF.

The chain couples TRBV14 to TRBJ2-3; 7 nucleotides align to TRBD1. The CDR3 extends over 13 amino acids. The V segment lost 10 bases and the J segment 1 base; nucleotides outside the gene matches: 5. Germline values: CDR1 SGHDN, CDR2 FVKESK. The CDR3 sequence is CATGQAGTDTQYF. DNA for the CDR3: TGTGCCACCGGACAGGCGGGCACAGATACGCAGTATTTT.

This chain connects TRBV24-1 to TRBJ2-5, with 7 bases matching TRBD1. The CDR3 runs to 15 residues. Germline V gene sequence: CDR1 KGHDR, CDR2 SFDVKD. V shed 4 bases and J 5 bases; nucleotides not matched to a gene: 9. The CDR3 DNA is TGTGCCACCAGTGACGTAAAAAGGGGGCTTGAGACCCAGTACTTC. This encodes CATSDVKRGLETQYF.

The CDR3 DNA reads TGTGCCAGCAGCACAGGGGGAGGGATGGCAGAGACCCAGTACTTC. Translated: CASSTGGGMAETQYF. The rearrangement links TRBV9 to TRBJ2-5; D perhaps matches TRBD1 (8 bases). The V gene lost 4 bases and the J gene lost 4 bases, with 17 bases spanning the gap. The length of the CDR3 is 15 residues. The germline CDR1 and CDR2 sequences are SGDLS and YYNGEE.

The chain is built from TRBV6-5 and TRBJ2-2; TRBD2 might be the D (6 bases). Trimming shortened V by 3 bases and J by 1 base, and 9 bases separated the two germline ends. Germline-derived CDR1 and CDR2 are MNHEY and SVGAGI. This CDR3 region has 15 residues. In DNA, the CDR3 is TGTGCCAGCAGTTATGGGACTCTGAACACCGGGGAGCTGTTTTTT. This translates into CASSYGTLNTGELFF.

This chain connects TRBV18 to TRBJ2-7, with unresolved D. This CDR3 comprises 14 residues. Germline V gene sequence: CDR1 KGHSH, CDR2 LQKENI. Trimming shortened V by 2 bases and J by 0 bases, and 8 bases separated the two germline ends. The CDR3 coding sequence is TGTGCCAGCTCACCAGCCGACAACTCCTACGAGCAGTACTTC. Amino acid sequence: CASSPADNSYEQYF. Looking up the rest from reference TRBV18 and TRBJ2-7 gives the full variable domain: NAGVMQNPRHLVRRRGQEARLRCSPMKGHSHVYWYRQLPEEGLKFMVYLQKENIIDESGMPKERFSAEFPKEGPSILRIQQVVRGDSAAYFCASSPADNSYEQYFGPGTRLTVT.

This clone appeared a single time. This chain uses TRBV3-1 (or the pseudogene TRBV3-2) with TRBJ1-2; a weak D match, TRBD1 (5 bases). The length of the CDR3 is 16 residues. Germline-derived CDR1 and CDR2 are LGHDT and YNNKEL (reference sequence). V shed 2 bases and J shed 0 bases, with 13 bases lying between them. Here the CDR3 DNA reads TGTGCCAGCAGCCAAACCGACAGACTAGCTAACTATGGCTACACCTTC. Its translation is CASSQTDRLANYGYTF.

V and J are TRBV4-1 and TRBJ1-1; D unclear. The V end was cut by 1 base, the J end by 6 bases, with 15 bases between. CDR1 is MGHRA, CDR2 YSYEKL, per germline. The CDR3 has 15 amino acids. The CDR3 nucleotides are TGCGCCAGCAGCCAAGGAGTAGGGATGGGATCTGAAGCTTTCTTT. This gives the protein CASSQGVGMGSEAFF.

The V and J genes are TRBV28 and TRBJ2-7; the match to TRBD2 covers 10 bases. Losses at the gene ends were 6 bases for V and 5 bases for J; bases not matched to a gene: 13. Germline V gene data show CDR1 as MDHEN and CDR2 as SYDVKM. This CDR3 is built from 16 residues. The CDR3 here is CASRSGASGRSNEQYF. The CDR3 coding sequence is TGTGCCAGCAGATCGGGGGCTAGCGGGAGAAGCAACGAGCAGTACTTC.

The chain has TRBV5-1 and TRBJ2-7; the D gene could be TRBD1 or TRBD2 (5 bases each). The germline gives CDR1 SGHRS, CDR2 YFSETQ. The CDR3 runs to 14 residues. V was cut by 5 bases and J by 0 bases, with 12 bases left in between. The CDR3: CASRVGRDSYEQYF. CDR3 sequence (DNA): TGCGCCAGCAGAGTGGGACGGGACTCCTACGAGCAGTACTTC. The full variable domain, rest sourced from reference TRBV5-1 and TRBJ2-7, is KAGVTQTPRYLIKTRGQQVTLSCSPISGHRSVSWYQQTPGQGLQFLFEYFSETQRNKGNFPGRFSGRQFSNSRSEMNVSTLELGDSALYLCASRVGRDSYEQYFGPGTRLTVT.

The V gene is TRBV29-1, the J gene TRBJ2-4; the D gene is possibly TRBD1 (6 bases). V lost 6 bases to trimming and J lost 8 bases, with 14 bases between them. Germline-derived CDR1 and CDR2 are SQVTM and ANQGSEA. This CDR3 has 12 amino acids. Here the CDR3 reads CSVSFEGDIQYF. The CDR3 DNA follows: TGCAGCGTGTCGTTTGAGGGGGACATTCAGTACTTC.

The J gene is TRBJ2-5, the V gene TRBV5-1; possible D gene TRBD1, 6 bases. V was trimmed by 3 bases and J by 3 bases, leaving 9 bases between them. The length of the CDR3 is 13 residues. Germline CDR1 is SGHRS and CDR2 is YFSETQ. The CDR3 sequence: CASSSGQKETQYF. The DNA of the CDR3 is TGCGCCAGCAGCTCAGGACAGAAAGAGACCCAGTACTTC.

V gene TRBV28 combines with J gene TRBJ2-7; D not certain. The V and J ends lost 7 bases and 0 bases respectively, with 10 bases between them. The length of the CDR3 is 13 residues. CDR1 and CDR2 (germline): MDHEN, SYDVKM. This CDR3 is CASNPGPSYEQYF. The CDR3 bases are TGTGCCAGCAATCCCGGGCCCTCCTACGAGCAGTACTTC. Together with reference TRBV28 and TRBJ2-7, the CDR3 gives the full variable domain: DVKVTQSSRYLVKRTGEKVFLECVQDMDHENMFWYRQDPGLGLRLIYFSYDVKMKEKGDIPEGYSVSREKKERFSLILESASTNQTSMYLCASNPGPSYEQYFGPGTRLTVT.

This chain connects TRBV7-8 to TRBJ2-3, with D tentatively TRBD2 (6 bases). CDR1 and CDR2 from the germline V gene are SGHVS and FQNEAQ. This CDR3 is 16 amino acids long. V lost 0 bases and J 4 bases, leaving 14 bases between the germline ends. The CDR3: CASSLADGRIPDTQYF. The CDR3, as DNA: TGTGCCAGCAGCTTAGCTGACGGGAGAATTCCAGATACGCAGTATTTT. Variable domain in full (rest from reference TRBV7-8 and TRBJ2-3): GAGVSQSPRYKVAKRGQDVALRCDPISGHVSLFWYQQALGQGPEFLTYFQNEAQLDKSGLPSDRFFAERPEGSVSTLKIQRTQQEDSAVYLCASSLADGRIPDTQYFGPGTRLTVL.

The chain couples TRBV6-5 to TRBJ1-1; D perhaps matches TRBD1 (5 bases). The CDR3 contains 15 residues. The V gene's germline CDR1 is MNHEY and CDR2 SVGAGI. Trimming took 10 bases from V and 5 from J, leaving 23 bases between them. The CDR3 loop reads CATREAGARQTEAFF. The CDR3, as DNA: TGTGCCACACGGGAGGCCGGGGCGAGGCAGACTGAAGCTTTCTTT.

The DNA of the CDR3 is TGTGCCAGCACGAGTGGGATCGGGGCAGGGGGCCGTGGCTACACCTTC. It translates to CASTSGIGAGGRGYTF. The chain links TRBV6-6 to TRBJ1-2; 8 bases agree with TRBD1. The trim removed 7 bases at V and 7 bases at J, leaving 17 bases unmatched. The CDR3 spans 16 residues. CDR1 is MNHNY and CDR2 is SVGAGI in the germline V gene (reference sequence).

This chain uses TRBV19 with TRBJ1-5, with 8 bases identical to TRBD1. The CDR3 consists of 15 residues. The V and J ends lost 5 bases and 2 bases, in that order; junction bases with no gene match: 5. From germline, CDR1 is LNHDA and CDR2 SQIVND (reference sequence). The DNA of the CDR3 is TGTGCCAGTAGTGTTCAGGGGGCAGGCAATCAGCCCCAGCATTTT. Translation gives CASSVQGAGNQPQHF.

The V call is TRBV7-3, the J call TRBJ2-5, with a possible D match to TRBD1 (5 bases). Trimming took off 5 bases at V and 1 base at J, with 8 bases between the two ends. Germline values: CDR1 SGHTA, CDR2 FQGTGA. The CDR3 is 13 residues long. In nucleotides, the CDR3 is TGTGCCAGCAGCCTAGGGGCCCAAGAGACCCAGTACTTC. Amino acid sequence: CASSLGAQETQYF.

A few counts support this clone. CDR3 region: CASSENRGYGYTF. DNA of the CDR3: TGTGCCAGTAGTGAAAACAGGGGGTATGGCTACACCTTC. This chain joins TRBV19 and TRBJ1-2; 8 bases agree with TRBD1. The CDR3 runs to 13 residues. Germline lookup yields CDR1 LNHDA and CDR2 SQIVND (reference sequence). J gave up 5 bases and V 5 bases, and 4 bases lay outside the gene matches. The whole variable domain, remainder taken from reference TRBV19 and TRBJ1-2, is DGGITQSPKYLFRKEGQNVTLSCEQNLNHDAMYWYRQDPGQGLRLIYYSQIVNDFQKGDIAEGYSVSREKKESFPLTVTSAQKNPTAFYLCASSENRGYGYTFGSGTRLTVV.

The rearrangement uses TRBV28 and TRBJ2-7; 8 nucleotides line up with TRBD1. Per the germline V gene, CDR1 is MDHEN and CDR2 is SYDVKM. The V and J ends lost 1 base and 4 bases, in that order; junction bases with no gene match: 3. The CDR3 has 14 residues. The CDR3 sequence is CASSLSGGSYEQYF. DNA for the CDR3: TGTGCCAGCAGTTTATCAGGGGGCTCTTACGAGCAGTACTTC.

The rearrangement links TRBV29-1 to TRBJ2-1, with a possible D match to TRBD1 (7 bases). Trimming removed 8 bases at V and 0 bases at J, with 17 bases between. Germline V lookup: CDR1 SQVTM, CDR2 ANQGSEA. The CDR3 sequence is 15 residues long. CDR3 loop: CSIQGGWSSYNEQFF. CDR3 sequence (DNA): TGCAGCATCCAGGGGGGATGGAGCTCCTACAATGAGCAGTTCTTC.

This sequence joins TRBV27 and TRBJ2-7; 7 bases agree with TRBD1. The CDR3 loop spans 15 amino acids. Germline values: CDR1 MNHEY, CDR2 SMNVEV (reference sequence). V was pared by 5 bases and J by 7 bases, with 14 bases of the junction left unmatched. Here the CDR3 DNA reads TGTGCCAGCAGTGCCAAGGGACAGTCCCCTGGGGAGCAGTACTTC. Protein: CASSAKGQSPGEQYF.

The chain has TRBV2 and TRBJ1-1, with 8 bases that match TRBD1. This CDR3 has 10 amino acids. V was clipped by 9 bases and J by 10 bases; unmatched bases: 4. The germline gives CDR1 SNHLY, CDR2 FYNNEI. CDR3 coding DNA: TGTGCCAGTGGACAGGGCAGAGCTTTCTTT. This encodes CASGQGRAFF.